The 26 T cell receptor beta chains given below trace back to one sample, sequenced in a study of shared T cell receptors in the human thymus. TCRdb keeps only in-frame clones here, not all; method: immunoSEQ multiplex PCR. The sample includes 700,000 or so clones, 80% to 90% of them seen just once. These data were likewise used in another study, on human thymus T cells.

The sequenced sample was thymocytes. These receptors came from a girl under three years old with a congenital heart defect.

The CDR3 region is CASSSTGDSNQPQHF. Here the CDR3 DNA reads TGTGCCAGCAGTTCGACAGGCGATAGCAATCAGCCCCAGCATTTT. This sequence joins TRBV27 and TRBJ1-5; D is possibly TRBD1 (6 bases). CDR1 and CDR2 from the germline V gene are MNHEY and SMNVEV (reference sequence). V dropped 4 bases and J dropped 0 bases, with 10 bases sitting between them. The CDR3 runs 15 residues.

The chain joins TRBV15 to TRBJ1-2, with D unresolved. V was trimmed by 1 base and J by 4 bases, leaving 13 bases between them. This CDR3 has 15 residues. CDR1 is LNHNV, CDR2 YYDKDF, per germline (reference sequence). The CDR3 loop is CATSRVYRGSYGYTF. CDR3 nucleotide sequence: TGTGCCACCAGCAGAGTTTACCGGGGATCCTATGGCTACACCTTC.

This sequence joins TRBV5-6 and TRBJ2-7; D unclear. V dropped 0 bases and J dropped 3 bases, with 13 bases sitting between them. Germline CDR1 is SGHDT and CDR2 is YYEEEE. The CDR3 is made up of 15 amino acids. The CDR3 sequence: CASSLASQDLYEQYF. CDR3 DNA: TGTGCCAGCAGCTTGGCCTCCCAGGATCTCTACGAGCAGTACTTC.

This clone was counted a single time. V and J are TRBV6-1 and TRBJ1-1; weak D call: TRBD1 (5 bases). The CDR3 length is 14 residues. Germline V gene sequence: CDR1 MNHNS, CDR2 SASEGT. V lost 3 bases to trimming and J lost 1 base, with 9 bases between them. CDR3 region: CASSDSGGNTEAFF. The CDR3 DNA is TGTGCCAGCAGTGATTCGGGGGGGAACACTGAAGCTTTCTTT.

The chain joins TRBV5-1 to TRBJ2-3; 10 bases map to TRBD2. Trimming at V came to 7 bases and at J to 3 bases, leaving 8 bases not matched to a gene. Germline V lookup: CDR1 SGHRS, CDR2 YFSETQ. The CDR3 extends over 15 amino acids. The CDR3 sequence is CASGIAGGETDTQYF. The CDR3 DNA follows: TGCGCCAGCGGTATAGCGGGGGGCGAGACAGATACGCAGTATTTT.

V and J are TRBV29-1 and TRBJ2-3; TRBD1 aligns across 7 bases. V lost 5 bases, J lost 11 bases, and 13 bases stayed unmatched. Germline CDR1 and CDR2: SQVTM and ANQGSEA. The CDR3 has 13 residues. CDR3 sequence: CSVTGVDGYLQYF. The CDR3 DNA reads as TGCAGCGTTACAGGGGTAGATGGGTACTTGCAGTATTTT.

The chain uses TRBV29-1 and TRBJ1-1; maybe TRBD1 (6 bases). Between the trimmed V and J ends, which lost 7 bases and 5 bases, there was a span of 29 bases. CDR3 length: 17 residues. Germline CDR1 is SQVTM and CDR2 is ANQGSEA. The CDR3 loop reads CSAQAGAVFRGTTEAFF. For the CDR3, the DNA is TGCAGCGCTCAAGCGGGGGCTGTCTTTCGAGGAACGACTGAAGCTTTCTTT.

The J gene is TRBJ1-2, the V gene TRBV4-1; 7 positions agree with TRBD1. The CDR3 is 17 amino acids. The germline CDR1 and CDR2 sequences are MGHRA and YSYEKL. V was clipped by 0 bases and J by 4 bases; unmatched bases: 11. CDR3 in amino acids: CASSQDRQGGRRYGYTF. DNA for the CDR3: TGCGCCAGCAGCCAAGATCGGCAGGGGGGAAGGCGCTATGGCTACACCTTC.

The chain links TRBV7-2 to TRBJ1-5; TRBD1 matches 8 bases. CDR3 length: 13 residues. The germline V gene has CDR1 SGHTA and CDR2 FQGNSA. With 4 bases clipped from V and 9 bases from J, the junction kept 5 bases outside the gene matches. CDR3 nucleotide sequence: TGTGCCAGCAGCTCCGACAGGGGTCGGCCCCAGCATTTT. It specifies CASSSDRGRPQHF.

J is TRBJ1-2 and V is TRBV4-1; 7 bases agree with TRBD1. The CDR3 length is 17 residues. V trimming: 1 base; J trimming: 1 base; junction bases outside the gene matches: 9. Germline CDR1 is MGHRA and CDR2 is YSYEKL. CDR3: CASSQVSKQGSNYGYTF. CDR3 DNA sequence: TGCGCCAGCAGCCAAGTCTCGAAACAGGGGAGTAACTATGGCTACACCTTC.

This sequence joins TRBV28 and TRBJ1-5; 9 bases line up with TRBD1. This CDR3 is built from 20 residues. The trim removed 2 bases at V and 5 bases at J, leaving 19 bases unmatched. Germline V lookup: CDR1 MDHEN, CDR2 SYDVKM. The CDR3 DNA reads as TGTGCCAGCAGTTTAGGAGCCCCGTCTTCTCGGGACAGGGCAGATCAGCCCCAGCATTTT. Amino acids: CASSLGAPSSRDRADQPQHF.

The chain combines TRBV11-2 with TRBJ2-3, with a tentative D call TRBD1 (6 bases). The CDR3 extends over 14 amino acids. Germline V lookup: CDR1 SGHAT, CDR2 FQNNGV. The V gene lost 4 bases and the J gene lost 7 bases, with 15 bases spanning the gap. In nucleotides, the CDR3 is TGTGCCAGCAGCTATGAGTCCAGGGGACATACGCAGTATTTT. Translating gives CASSYESRGHTQYF.

CDR3 residues: CASTDSSTDTQYF. CDR3 DNA: TGTGCCAGTACGGACAGTAGCACAGATACGCAGTATTTT. The rearrangement uses TRBV19 and TRBJ2-3; weak D call: TRBD1 (6 bases). The ends were cut back, 7 bases at V and 0 bases at J, with 8 bases in the middle. Germline values: CDR1 LNHDA, CDR2 SQIVND (reference sequence). CDR3 length: 13 amino acids.

The J gene is TRBJ1-1, the V gene TRBV4-1, with D possibly being TRBD1 (6 bases). This CDR3 has 16 amino acids. V was clipped by 2 bases and J by 3 bases, with 16 bases between them. The germline gives CDR1 MGHRA, CDR2 YSYEKL. CDR3 coding DNA: TGCGCCAGCAGCCAAATCACAAGGGGGAGGGACACTGAAGCTTTCTTT. Residues: CASSQITRGRDTEAFF.

The table lists this clone with a count of one. The V and J genes are TRBV10-3 and TRBJ1-4; 8 bases map to TRBD1. CDR3 length equals 19 residues. V shed 3 bases and J 5 bases; nucleotides not matched to a gene: 17. Per the germline V gene, CDR1 is ENHRY and CDR2 is SYGVKD. The CDR3 here is CAISDSHDRGDGRNEKLFF. The CDR3 coding sequence is TGTGCCATCAGTGACTCCCACGACAGGGGAGACGGCCGAAATGAAAAACTGTTTTTT.

V usage is TRBV4-2 and J usage is TRBJ1-1; D perhaps matches TRBD1 (5 bases). V shed 0 bases and J shed 2 bases, with 13 bases lying between them. The CDR3 has 16 amino acids. Germline CDR1 reads LGHNA; CDR2 reads YNFKEQ. The CDR3 protein is CASSQEGVRFNTEAFF. DNA of the CDR3: TGTGCCAGCAGCCAAGAAGGGGTAAGGTTTAACACTGAAGCTTTCTTT.

The chain recombines TRBV18 with TRBJ2-1; 7 positions match TRBD1. J gave up 2 bases and V 2 bases, and 3 bases lay outside the gene matches. Germline V gene lookup returns CDR1 KGHSH and CDR2 LQKENI. The CDR3 has 15 amino acids. The CDR3: CASSPNRGPYNEQFF. CDR3 in DNA: TGTGCCAGCTCACCAAACAGGGGCCCCTACAATGAGCAGTTCTTC.

This chain uses TRBV28 with TRBJ1-2; 10 positions agree with TRBD1. Germline V gene lookup returns CDR1 MDHEN and CDR2 SYDVKM. The CDR3 has 18 residues. V lost 7 bases, J lost 11 bases, and 25 bases stayed unmatched. CDR3 sequence: CASITPSGTGVYGGVYTF. Written as DNA, the CDR3 is TGTGCCAGCATCACCCCGAGCGGGACAGGGGTCTATGGGGGTGTATACACCTTC.

The genes are TRBV4-1 and TRBJ1-5, with D maybe TRBD1 (5 bases). V lost 1 base to trimming and J lost 2 bases, with 9 bases between them. The CDR3 contains 15 residues. The V gene's germline CDR1 is MGHRA and CDR2 YSYEKL. As DNA, the CDR3 is TGCGCCAGCAGCCAAGGGGTAGGGGGCAATCAGCCCCAGCATTTT. Amino acids: CASSQGVGGNQPQHF.

This clone has a single count. The J gene is TRBJ2-7, the V gene TRBV5-1; D unclear. V was shortened by 0 bases and J by 0 bases, with 4 bases between the two germline ends. This CDR3 is 13 amino acids long. Germline lookup yields CDR1 SGHRS and CDR2 YFSETQ. This CDR3 reads CASSLVSSYEQYF. The CDR3 coding sequence is TGCGCCAGCAGCTTGGTCAGCTCCTACGAGCAGTACTTC.

This clone was detected a few times. The same CDR3 can be traced to other DNA sequences in this sample. The chain couples TRBV6-5 to TRBJ2-7; the D gene is possibly TRBD1 (5 bases). The germline gives CDR1 MNHEY, CDR2 SVGAGI. There are 11 residues in the CDR3. The V end lost 2 bases, the J end lost 6 bases, and 5 bases lay between the germline ends. The CDR3 DNA sequence: TGTGCCAGCAGTTACAGGGGCGAGCAGTACTTC. Amino acid sequence: CASSYRGEQYF.

This clone appeared a single time. This CDR3 is also generated by other DNA sequences in the sample. The chain has TRBV4-1 and TRBJ2-7; D uncertain. Trimming pared 6 bases from V and 0 bases from J, leaving 15 bases between. The germline V gene encodes CDR1 MGHRA and CDR2 YSYEKL. The CDR3 totals 15 residues. In nucleotides, the CDR3 is TGCGCCAGCAGTCAAAGTTACAGCAGCTCCTACGAGCAGTACTTC. Translating it yields CASSQSYSSSYEQYF.

The V gene is TRBV6-1, the J gene TRBJ2-7; D possibly corresponds to TRBD1 (6 bases). The CDR3 runs to 18 residues. Germline CDR1 and CDR2: MNHNS and SASEGT. With 3 bases removed from V and 4 bases from J, the gap between germline ends came to 25 bases. CDR3 nucleotide sequence: TGTGCCAGCAGTGATAGGGGACACCGGAACCAAAAAATGTACGAGCAGTACTTC. Translating it yields CASSDRGHRNQKMYEQYF.

The chain carries TRBV5-4 and TRBJ2-3, with D uncertain. The V and J ends lost 4 bases and 0 bases respectively, with 15 bases between them. This CDR3 region has 16 residues. CDR1 and CDR2 (germline): SGHNT, YYREEE (reference sequence). CDR3 nucleotide sequence: TGTGCCAGCAGCGACCCGACAACCGGCAGCACAGATACGCAGTATTTT. It encodes CASSDPTTGSTDTQYF.

The chain combines TRBV19 with TRBJ2-1, with 12 bases that match TRBD2. Germline trimming cut 5 bases from V and 4 bases from J; bases unmatched to any gene: 6. Germline V gene sequence: CDR1 LNHDA, CDR2 SQIVND (reference sequence). The CDR3 has 16 amino acids. As DNA, the CDR3 is TGTGCCAGTAGTTCCGGGACTAGCGGGTATTACAATGAGCAGTTCTTC. This gives the protein CASSSGTSGYYNEQFF.

For this clone: Mismatch with germline at one junction end may stem from a read error. Other DNA sequences within the sample encode an identical CDR3. This chain joins TRBV4-1 and TRBJ2-2, with D hard to call. The CDR3 is made up of 17 amino acids. Germline loops: CDR1 MGHRA, CDR2 YSYEKL. The CDR3 DNA is TGCGCCAGCAGCCAAGATGGGCAGGCCCCGAACACCGGAGAGCTGTTTTTT. It codes for CASSQDGQAPNTGELFF.